This TCR beta chain stems from a study of radiotherapy plus CTLA-4 blockade in lung cancer. The overall study: Objective responses occurred in about a sixth of patients; around 31% had disease control.

The length of the CDR3 is 16 residues. V shed 5 bases and J 4 bases; nucleotides not matched to a gene: 11. Germline assignment: CDR1 SGHNT and CDR2 YENEEA. Repertoires were generated with immunoSEQ multiplex PCR, while TCRdb's copy carries only in-frame clones and drops some. The sample consists of just over 60,000 clones, roughly 80% of them appearing once. The source was peripheral blood, collected from a patient treated with radiotherapy plus ipilimumab. This chain joins TRBV11-3 and TRBJ2-5, with 9 nucleotides matching TRBD2. This TCR was recovered from a human donor with non-small cell lung cancer who had a complete response to radiotherapy plus ipilimumab. CDR3 loop: CASSPLGGRASETQYF. The DNA of the CDR3 is TGTGCCAGCAGCCCCCTGGGCGGGAGGGCCTCAGAGACCCAGTACTTC.